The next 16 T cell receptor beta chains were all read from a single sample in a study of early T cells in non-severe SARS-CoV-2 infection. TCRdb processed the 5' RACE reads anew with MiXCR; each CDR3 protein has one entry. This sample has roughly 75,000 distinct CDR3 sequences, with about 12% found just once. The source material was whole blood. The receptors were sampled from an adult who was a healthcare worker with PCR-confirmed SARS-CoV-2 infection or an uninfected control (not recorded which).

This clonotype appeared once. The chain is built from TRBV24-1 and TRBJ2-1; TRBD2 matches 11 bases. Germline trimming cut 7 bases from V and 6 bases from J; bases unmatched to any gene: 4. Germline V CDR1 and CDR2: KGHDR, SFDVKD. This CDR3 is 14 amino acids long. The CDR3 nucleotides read TGTGCCACCAGCCTAGGGACTAGCGGCAATGAGCAGTTCTTC. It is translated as CATSLGTSGNEQFF.

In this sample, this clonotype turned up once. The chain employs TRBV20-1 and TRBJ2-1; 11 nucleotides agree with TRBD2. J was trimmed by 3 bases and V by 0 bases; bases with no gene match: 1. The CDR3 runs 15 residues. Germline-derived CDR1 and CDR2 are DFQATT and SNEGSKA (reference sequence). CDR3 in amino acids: CSAREGLAGYNEQFF. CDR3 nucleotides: TGCAGTGCTAGAGAAGGACTAGCGGGCTACAATGAGCAGTTCTTC.

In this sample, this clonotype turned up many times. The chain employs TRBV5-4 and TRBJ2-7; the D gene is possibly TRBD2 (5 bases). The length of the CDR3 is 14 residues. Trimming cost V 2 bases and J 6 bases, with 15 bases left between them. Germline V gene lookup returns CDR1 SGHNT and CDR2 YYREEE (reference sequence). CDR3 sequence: CASSFSFGGGEQYF. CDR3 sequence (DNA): TGTGCCAGCAGCTTCTCTTTCGGTGGAGGCGAGCAGTACTTC. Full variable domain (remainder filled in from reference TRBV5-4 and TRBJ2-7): ETGVTQSPTHLIKTRGQQVTLRCSSQSGHNTVSWYQQALGQGPQFIFQYYREEENGRGNFPPRFSGLQFPNYSSELNVNALELDDSALYLCASSFSFGGGEQYFGPGTRLTVT.

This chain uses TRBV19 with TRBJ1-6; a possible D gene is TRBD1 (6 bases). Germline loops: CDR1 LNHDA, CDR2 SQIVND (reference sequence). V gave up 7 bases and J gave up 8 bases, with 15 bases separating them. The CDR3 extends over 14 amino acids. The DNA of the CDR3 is TGTGCCAGTACGGCCAGGGGCCAGGATTCACCCCTCCACTTT. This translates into CASTARGQDSPLHF.

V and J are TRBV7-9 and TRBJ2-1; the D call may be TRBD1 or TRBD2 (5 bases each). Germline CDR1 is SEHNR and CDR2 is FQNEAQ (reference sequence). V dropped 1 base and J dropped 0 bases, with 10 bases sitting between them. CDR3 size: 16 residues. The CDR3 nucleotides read TGTGCCAGCAGCTTAGGGGGACCACGCTCCTACAATGAGCAGTTCTTC. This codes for CASSLGGPRSYNEQFF.

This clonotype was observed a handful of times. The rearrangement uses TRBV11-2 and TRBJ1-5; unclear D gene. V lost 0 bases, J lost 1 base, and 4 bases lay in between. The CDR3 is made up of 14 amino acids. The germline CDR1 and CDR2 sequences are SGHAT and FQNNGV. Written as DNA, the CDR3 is TGTGCCAGCAGCTTAGATCACAGCAATCAGCCCCAGCATTTT. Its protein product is CASSLDHSNQPQHF.

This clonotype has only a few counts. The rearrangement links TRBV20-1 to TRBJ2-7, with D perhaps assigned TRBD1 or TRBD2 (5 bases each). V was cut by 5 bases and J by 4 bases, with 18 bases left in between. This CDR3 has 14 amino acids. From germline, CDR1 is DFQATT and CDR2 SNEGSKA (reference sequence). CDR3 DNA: TGCAGTGCTCTTCCGGGACCACCAACGTACGAGCAGTACTTC. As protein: CSALPGPPTYEQYF.

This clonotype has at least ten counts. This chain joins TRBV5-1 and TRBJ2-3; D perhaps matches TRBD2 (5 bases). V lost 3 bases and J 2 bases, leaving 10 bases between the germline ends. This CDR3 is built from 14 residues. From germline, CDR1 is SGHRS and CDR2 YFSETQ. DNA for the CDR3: TGCGCCAGCAGCTCCATAGGACTCACAGATACGCAGTATTTT. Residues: CASSSIGLTDTQYF.

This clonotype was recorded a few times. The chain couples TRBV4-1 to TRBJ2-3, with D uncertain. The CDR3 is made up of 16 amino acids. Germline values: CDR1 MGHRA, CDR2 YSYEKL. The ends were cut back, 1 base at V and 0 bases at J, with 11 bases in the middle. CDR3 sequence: CASSQVGRTSTDTQYF. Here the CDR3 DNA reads TGCGCCAGCAGCCAAGTAGGGCGAACTAGCACAGATACGCAGTATTTT.

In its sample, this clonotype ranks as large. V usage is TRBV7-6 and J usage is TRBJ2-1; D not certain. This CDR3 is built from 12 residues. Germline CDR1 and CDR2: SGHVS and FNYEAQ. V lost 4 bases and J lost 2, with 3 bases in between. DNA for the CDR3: TGTGCCAGCAGCTCGACCTACAATGAGCAGTTCTTC. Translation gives CASSSTYNEQFF. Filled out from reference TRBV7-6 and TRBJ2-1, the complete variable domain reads GAGVSQSPRYKVTKRGQDVALRCDPISGHVSLYWYRQALGQGPEFLTYFNYEAQQDKSGLPNDRFSAERPEGSISTLTIQRTEQRDSAMYRCASSSTYNEQFFGPGTRLTVL.

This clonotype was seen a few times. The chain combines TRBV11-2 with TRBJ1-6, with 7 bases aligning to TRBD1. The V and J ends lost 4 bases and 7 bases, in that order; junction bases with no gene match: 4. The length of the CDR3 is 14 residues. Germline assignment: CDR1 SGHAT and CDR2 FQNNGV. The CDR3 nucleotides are TGTGCCAGCAGCTCCTCGACAGGGAATTCACCCCTCCACTTT. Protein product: CASSSSTGNSPLHF.

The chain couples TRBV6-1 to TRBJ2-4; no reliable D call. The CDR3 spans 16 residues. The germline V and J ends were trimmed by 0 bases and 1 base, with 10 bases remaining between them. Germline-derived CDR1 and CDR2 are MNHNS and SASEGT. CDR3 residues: CASSEALGEAKNIQYF. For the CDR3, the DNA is TGTGCCAGCAGTGAAGCGCTAGGTGAGGCCAAAAACATTCAGTACTTC.

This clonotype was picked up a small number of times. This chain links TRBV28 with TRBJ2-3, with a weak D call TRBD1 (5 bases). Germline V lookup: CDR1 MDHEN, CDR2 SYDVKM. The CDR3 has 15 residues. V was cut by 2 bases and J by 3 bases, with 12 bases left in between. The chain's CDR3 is CASSLMVKGTDTQYF. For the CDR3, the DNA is TGTGCCAGCAGTTTAATGGTCAAGGGGACAGATACGCAGTATTTT.

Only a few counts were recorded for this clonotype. CDR3 sequence reads: CASSVVGQGFNEQFF. DNA of the CDR3: TGTGCCAGCAGCGTAGTCGGACAGGGTTTTAATGAGCAGTTCTTC. The genes are TRBV9 and TRBJ2-1; 8 nucleotides align to TRBD1. The V and J ends lost 0 bases and 7 bases, in that order; junction bases with no gene match: 6. This CDR3 is 15 amino acids long. Per germline, CDR1 SGDLS and CDR2 YYNGEE.

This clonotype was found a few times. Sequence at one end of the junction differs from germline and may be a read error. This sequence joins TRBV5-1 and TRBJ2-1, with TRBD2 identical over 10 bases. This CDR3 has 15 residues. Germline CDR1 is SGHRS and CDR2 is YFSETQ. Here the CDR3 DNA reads TGTGCCAGCAGCCTACTAGCGGGGTCCTACAATGAGCAGTTCTTC. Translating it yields CASSLLAGSYNEQFF.

CDR3 sequence (DNA): TGTGCCAGCAGCTCAAGGCTTGCAACTAATGAAAAACTGTTTTTT. Translated, it gives CASSSRLATNEKLFF. The rearrangement uses TRBV7-6 and TRBJ1-4; D not resolved. Germline values: CDR1 SGHVS, CDR2 FNYEAQ. This CDR3 region has 15 residues. V was cut by 4 bases and J by 0 bases, with 9 bases left in between.